This TCR beta chain is from a study of shared clonotypes between healthy human individuals. Study observations and caveats: Donor scarcity curtailed the genetic and exposure-history diversity represented herein. Memory subsets had estimated richness that was generally smaller than that of naive subsets.

As concerns this clone: Its antigen is unidentified.

Per the germline V gene, CDR1 is SQVTM and CDR2 is ANQGSEA. The CDR3 covers 13 residues. V shed 7 bases and J 1 base; nucleotides not matched to a gene: 4. Sequencing was performed with immunoSEQ multiplex PCR; in TCRdb, only in-frame clones are kept and a portion is missing. Here the sample spans approximately 720,000 clones, approximately 79% being singletons. The rearrangement links TRBV29-1 to TRBJ2-3, with 8 bases lining up with TRBD2. Sequenced material: memory CD4+ T cells sorted from blood. Subset given: CD45RA-negative fraction. The TCR originated in a woman in her thirties in good health. The CDR3 loop is CSAPTSGTDTQYF. CDR3 sequence (DNA): TGCAGCGCCCCGACTAGCGGCACAGATACGCAGTATTTT.